This T cell receptor beta chain was captured by sequencing in a study of identical twins. Study-level results: The abundant beta clonotypes from cord blood had fewer insertions, and memory repertoires had none of this.

TCRdb reprocessed the 5' RACE reads with MiXCR, giving one entry per CDR3 protein. The sample includes about 900,000 distinct CDR3 sequences, more than 9% seen only once; the top ten take under 2%. The CDR3 covers 15 residues. Unmatched junction bases numbered 7, after V lost 4 bases and J lost 2 bases. Germline CDR1 is SGDLS and CDR2 is YYNGEE. A note on this clonotype: Its antigen is undetermined.

This same sample was also taken into another study, of yellow fever vaccine responses in identical twins. According to that study: Twins reportedly mounted vaccine T cell responses that seemed partly convergent, partly personalized.

This sequence joins TRBV9 and TRBJ2-5, with TRBD1 matching over 8 bases. The clonotype originates from a woman under 30 in good health. The sample was PBMCs. In DNA form, the CDR3 reads TGTGCCAGCAGCCCTCGGACAGGGATACAAGAGACCCAGTACTTC. This translates into CASSPRTGIQETQYF.